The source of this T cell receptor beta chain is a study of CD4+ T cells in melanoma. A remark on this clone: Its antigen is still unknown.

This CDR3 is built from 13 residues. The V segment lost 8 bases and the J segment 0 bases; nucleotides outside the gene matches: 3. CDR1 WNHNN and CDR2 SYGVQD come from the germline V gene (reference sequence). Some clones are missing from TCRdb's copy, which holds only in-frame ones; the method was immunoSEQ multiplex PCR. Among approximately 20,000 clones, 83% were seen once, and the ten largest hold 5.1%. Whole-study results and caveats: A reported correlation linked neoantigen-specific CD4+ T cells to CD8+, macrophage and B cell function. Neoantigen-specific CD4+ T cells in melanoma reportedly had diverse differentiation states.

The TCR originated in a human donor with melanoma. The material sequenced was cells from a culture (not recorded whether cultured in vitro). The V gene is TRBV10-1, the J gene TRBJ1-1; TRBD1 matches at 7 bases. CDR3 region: CASAGQMNTEAFF. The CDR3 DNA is TGCGCCAGCGCGGGACAGATGAACACTGAAGCTTTCTTT.